The rows below give T cell receptor beta chains drawn from one sample of a study of control samples from healthy donors and cancer patients. Generated by immunoSEQ multiplex PCR, the TCRdb table keeps only in-frame clones and is missing some. This table has some 100,000 clones, almost 90% appearing once. Sequenced material: blood. Source of these receptors: a young man in good health. CDR3s include the opening cysteine and the closing phenylalanine or tryptophan. D genes are given only for firm matches. Clone size is shown for a subset of rows, as once, few, many or a class of expanded clone.

>TRBD2|TRBV6-2/TRBV6-3|TRBJ2-1|.
TGTGCCAGCAGTTACTCGAGATCTGGCGGGAGATCTTACAATGAGCAGTTCTTC
CASSYSRSGGRSYNEQFF
>.|TRBV20-1|TRBJ2-5|.
TGCAGTGCCAGGGGTCCAGAGACCCAGTACTTC
CSARGPETQYF
>.|TRBV2|TRBJ2-6|.
TGTGCCAGCAGTGGTTCTGGGGCCAACGTCCTGACTTTC
CASSGSGANVLTF
>TRBD1|TRBV28|TRBJ1-2|.
TGTGCCAGCAGGAAATCCGGGACAGGGGCTGGCTATGGCTACACCTTC
CASRKSGTGAGYGYTF
>TRBD1|TRBV7-3|TRBJ2-1|.
TGTGCCAGCAGCTTAGGGACAGTCAATGAGCAGTTCTTC
CASSLGTVNEQFF
>TRBD2|TRBV5-5|TRBJ2-5|.
TGTGCCAGCAGCAAAGGACTAGCGGGAGTAGGGTCCCAGTACTTC
CASSKGLAGVGSQYF
>.|TRBV28|TRBJ1-2|.
TGTGCCAGCAGTTTACAAGGGCCTGGGGGCTACACCTTC
CASSLQGPGGYTF
>TRBD1|TRBV29-1|TRBJ1-2|few
TGCAGCGTTGGAGCCCCGGGACAGGGGGCAGTTGGTTATGGCTACACCTTC
CSVGAPGQGAVGYGYTF
>TRBD2|TRBV5-1|TRBJ2-3|.
TGCGCCAGCGCTGGGGCGGGAGGGCTTTTAGATACGCAGTATTTT
CASAGAGGLLDTQYF
>.|TRBV5-4|TRBJ1-1|.
TGTGCCAGCAGCTACATCGGGGGGGAGGCTGAAGCTTTCTTT
CASSYIGGEAEAFF
>.|TRBV24-1|TRBJ1-5|few
TGTGCCACCAGTGATCGACAGACTAATCAGCCCCAGCATTTT
CATSDRQTNQPQHF
>.|TRBV11-2|TRBJ1-4|.
TGTGCCAGCAGCTTAGACAGAACTAATGAAAAACTGTTTTTT
CASSLDRTNEKLFF
>.|TRBV27|TRBJ2-3|.
TGTGCCAGCAGTTTATTCGTTCGGCTGGGGGCGACAGATACGCAGTATTTT
CASSLFVRLGATDTQYF
>TRBD1|TRBV28|TRBJ2-7|.
TGTGCCAGCAGGGGCCACAGGGGGGCCCTATCCTACGAGCAGTACTTC
CASRGHRGALSYEQYF
>TRBD1|TRBV18|TRBJ1-3|.
TGTGCCAGCTCACCTTGGCATCCGACAGGGGGCGACGGAAACACCATATATTTT
CASSPWHPTGGDGNTIYF
>TRBD2|TRBV4-3|TRBJ2-1|.
TGCGCCAGCAGCCTCAGGGGACTAGCGGGGTACAATGAGCAGTTCTTC
CASSLRGLAGYNEQFF
>TRBD2|TRBV7-3|TRBJ2-1|.
TGTGCCAGCAGCTTGGGACTAGCGGGAGGGCACAATGAGCAGTTCTTC
CASSLGLAGGHNEQFF
>TRBD1|TRBV4-1|TRBJ2-5|.
TGCGCCAGCAGCCTCGGGGACAGGGTGGAGACCCAGTACTTC
CASSLGDRVETQYF
>.|TRBV25-1|TRBJ2-1|.
TGTGCCAGCAGTGAATCCCCTAGCAGCTCCTACAATGAGCAGTTCTTC
CASSESPSSSYNEQFF
>.|TRBV6-5|TRBJ2-4|.
TGTGCCAGCAGTAGAGGGCGCGGCATTCAGTACTTC
CASSRGRGIQYF
>.|TRBV29-1|TRBJ2-2|.
TGCAGCGTTGAAGGGGCAGGGGAGCTGTTTTTT
CSVEGAGELFF
>TRBD1|TRBV7-3|TRBJ2-3|.
TGTGCCAGCAGCTTTGGGACAGGGGATACGCAGTATTTT
CASSFGTGDTQYF
>TRBD2|TRBV19|TRBJ2-1|.
TGTGCCAGTACCCGTAGCGGGGCATACAATGAGCAGTTCTTC
CASTRSGAYNEQFF
>TRBD2|TRBV9|TRBJ2-3|.
TGTGCCAGCAGCGTAGGGCCAGCGGGGCGCACAGATACGCAGTATTTT
CASSVGPAGRTDTQYF
>.|TRBV12-5|TRBJ1-4|.
TGTGCTAGTGGTCCAACCGGGACAAGGAATGAAAAACTGTTTTTT
CASGPTGTRNEKLFF
>TRBD1|TRBV19|TRBJ2-1|.
TGTGCCAGTAGTATTGCAGGGGGCAAGTATGAGCAGTTCTTC
CASSIAGGKYEQFF
>TRBD1|TRBV24-1|TRBJ1-1|once
TGTGCCACTCGGGACAGGGGCAACACTGAAGCTTTCTTT
CATRDRGNTEAFF
>.|TRBV24-1|TRBJ2-3|.
TGTGCCACCAGTGACGGGGCAGATACGCAGTATTTT
CATSDGADTQYF
>.|TRBV30|TRBJ2-3|.
TGTGCCTGGGAAGTAGGAGATACGCAGTATTTT
CAWEVGDTQYF
>.|TRBV19|TRBJ1-1|.
TGTGCCAGCCGACAGAGCATGAACACTGAAGCTTTCTTT
CASRQSMNTEAFF
>TRBD2|TRBV5-4|TRBJ2-3|.
TGTGCCAGCAGCGCGGGGCTAGCGGGTGGGGCACACTCAGATACGCAGTATTTT
CASSAGLAGGAHSDTQYF
>.|TRBV11-3|TRBJ1-4|.
TGTGCCAGCAGGGACGAGGGTAATGAAAAACTGTTTTTT
CASRDEGNEKLFF